This T cell receptor beta chain originates from a study of T cells in tuberculosis. For the study at large: IGRA-negative adolescents, IGRA-positive adolescents with latent tuberculosis and adults with active tuberculosis formed this South African cohort.

The data were produced by immunoSEQ multiplex PCR, yet TCRdb's version contains in-frame clones alone and is incomplete. The table lists some 41,000 clones, 90% to 95% of them singletons. Adolescents were screened for latent TB by skin test and IGRA. Notes on this clone: Its antigen is still unknown.

Whole-study findings and limits: Classification accuracy was 85% to 90% (AUROC over 0.85) with the GMM-specific repertoire. Selection depended on which cryopreserved specimens were available.

V lost 0 bases and J 1 base, leaving 10 bases between the germline ends. Germline loops: CDR1 SGHRS, CDR2 YFSETQ. This CDR3 spans 16 amino acids. The specimen was PBMCs. The gene calls are TRBV5-1 and TRBJ1-4; D gene uncertain. This TCR was recovered from a donor aged 5-35 years with latent tuberculosis or without tuberculosis infection. Some clones in this sample may be carry-over from other donors' samples. For the CDR3, the DNA is TGCGCCAGCAGCTTGGAGAGGGTAGGAACTAATGAAAAACTGTTTTTT. Protein product: CASSLERVGTNEKLFF.